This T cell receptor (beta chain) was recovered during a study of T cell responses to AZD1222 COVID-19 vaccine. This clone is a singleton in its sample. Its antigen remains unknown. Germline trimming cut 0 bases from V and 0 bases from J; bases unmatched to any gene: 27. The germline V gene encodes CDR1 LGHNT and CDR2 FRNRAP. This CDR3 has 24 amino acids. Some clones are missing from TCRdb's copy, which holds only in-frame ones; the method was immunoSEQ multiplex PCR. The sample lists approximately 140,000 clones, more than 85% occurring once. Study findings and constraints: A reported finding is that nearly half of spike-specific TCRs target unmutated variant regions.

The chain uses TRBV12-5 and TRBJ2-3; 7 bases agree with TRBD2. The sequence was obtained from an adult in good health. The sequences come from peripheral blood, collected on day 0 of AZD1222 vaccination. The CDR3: CASGLVLRVVKRGSRPTSTDTQYF. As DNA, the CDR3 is TGTGCTAGTGGTTTGGTACTTAGGGTGGTCAAGCGCGGGAGCAGACCAACTAGCACAGATACGCAGTATTTT.